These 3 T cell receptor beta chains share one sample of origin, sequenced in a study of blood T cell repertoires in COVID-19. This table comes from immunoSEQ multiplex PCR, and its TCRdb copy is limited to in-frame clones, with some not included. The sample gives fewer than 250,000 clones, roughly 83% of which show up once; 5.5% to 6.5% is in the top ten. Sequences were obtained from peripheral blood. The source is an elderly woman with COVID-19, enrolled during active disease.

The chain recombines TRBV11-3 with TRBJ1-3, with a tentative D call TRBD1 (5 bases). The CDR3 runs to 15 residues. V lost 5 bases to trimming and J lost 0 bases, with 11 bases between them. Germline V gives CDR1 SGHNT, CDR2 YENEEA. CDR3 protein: CASSRGDYSGNTIYF. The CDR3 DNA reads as TGTGCCAGCAGCCGAGGGGACTACTCTGGAAACACCATATATTTT.

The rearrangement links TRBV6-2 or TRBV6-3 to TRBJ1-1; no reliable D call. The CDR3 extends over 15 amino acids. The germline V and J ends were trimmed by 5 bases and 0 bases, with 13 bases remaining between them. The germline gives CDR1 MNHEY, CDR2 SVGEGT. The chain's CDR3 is CASSGLIGLNTEAFF. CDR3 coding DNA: TGTGCCAGCAGTGGACTGATCGGCCTGAACACTGAAGCTTTCTTT.

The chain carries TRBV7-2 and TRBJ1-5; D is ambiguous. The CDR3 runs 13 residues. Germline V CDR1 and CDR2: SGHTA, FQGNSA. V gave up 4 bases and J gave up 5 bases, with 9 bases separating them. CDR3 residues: CASSSDIYQPQHF. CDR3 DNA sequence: TGTGCCAGCAGCTCTGACATCTATCAGCCCCAGCATTTT. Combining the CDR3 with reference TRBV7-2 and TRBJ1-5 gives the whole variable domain GAGVSQSPSNKVTEKGKDVELRCDPISGHTALYWYRQSLGQGLEFLIYFQGNSAPDKSGLPSDRFSAERTGGSVSTLTIQRTQQEDSAVYLCASSSDIYQPQHFGDGTRLSIL.